The present T cell receptor (beta chain) was sequenced within a study of T cells in Graves' hyperthyroidism and ophthalmopathy. For the study at large: Once the initial diagnosis was made, peripheral blood was obtained before any treatment.

On this clonotype: Its antigen is unidentified. Because the CDR3's place on the DNA is in doubt, the DNA is left out and the CDR3 is given as listed by TCRdb.

Diagnosis rested on symptoms, serum thyroxine and TRAb, thyroid ultrasound, and orbital computed tomography. The length of the CDR3 is 12 amino acids, counting both ends. The germline V gene has CDR1 MDHEN and CDR2 SYDVKM. General study points: Ophthalmopathy onset followed model prediction by a median approximately six months. In the blood, most expanded thyroid clonotypes above 0.001 appeared as well.

What was amplified from RNA transcripts were TCR beta CDR3 regions. The TCR CDR3 first-round RT-PCR relied on the HTBI primer set. Each CDR3 protein is one row after TCRdb ran MiXCR on the multiplex PCR reads. The table lists over 250,000 distinct CDR3 sequences, approximately 23% of them singletons. Source material: blood. The rearrangement joins TRBV28 to TRBJ1-5; the table names TRBD1, a call not compared with the DNA. This sequence was found in a man younger than 40 with Graves' ophthalmopathy. The CDR3 sequence is CASSWGTGSRDF.